The 11 T cell receptor beta chains in this list originate from one sample, sequenced in a study of shared clonotypes between healthy human individuals. The naive CD8 population came from CD45RO-negative cells selected for CCR7, without terminally differentiated effector memory CD45RA+ cells. TCRdb keeps only in-frame clones here, not all; method: immunoSEQ multiplex PCR. This sample yields over 750,000 clones, of which just over 95% are seen a single time; 0.2% to 0.25% belongs to the top ten. Sequenced sample: naive CD8+ T cells sorted from blood. The receptors shown here come from a man aged 25 to 45 in good health.

V is TRBV4-1 and J is TRBJ2-2; TRBD2 agrees at 11 bases. The CDR3 sequence is 17 residues long. Per germline, CDR1 MGHRA and CDR2 YSYEKL. V was clipped by 5 bases and J by 1 base; unmatched bases: 6. Here the CDR3 DNA reads TGCGCCAGCAGCTTAGGGACTAGCGGTAGGAACACCGGGGAGCTGTTTTTT. This sequence encodes CASSLGTSGRNTGELFF.

The rearrangement joins TRBV5-1 to TRBJ2-1; possibly TRBD1 for D (6 bases). Trimming stripped 3 bases from V and 1 base from J, with 14 bases between. In germline, CDR1 is SGHRS, CDR2 YFSETQ. The CDR3 is 16 amino acids. CDR3 sequence (DNA): TGCGCCAGCAGCTCCGCGGCAGGGGAATCCTACAATGAGCAGTTCTTC. This sequence encodes CASSSAAGESYNEQFF.

The V call is TRBV7-6, the J call TRBJ2-1; TRBD2 might be the D (5 bases). The CDR3 totals 17 residues. Looked up from germline, CDR1 is SGHVS and CDR2 is FNYEAQ. V lost 5 bases and J lost 4, with 21 bases in between. This chain's CDR3 is CASSDLLAGAHYNEQFF. Written as DNA, the CDR3 is TGTGCCAGCAGCGATCTTCTAGCAGGAGCCCATTACAATGAGCAGTTCTTC.

The rearrangement uses TRBV6-6 and TRBJ1-1; D may be TRBD1 (5 bases). This CDR3 region has 14 residues. The germline V and J ends were trimmed by 2 bases and 1 base, with 8 bases remaining between them. The germline V gene has CDR1 MNHNY and CDR2 SVGAGI (reference sequence). Here the CDR3 DNA reads TGTGCCAGCAGTTACGGCAGGGCGAACACTGAAGCTTTCTTT. It codes for CASSYGRANTEAFF.

The chain links TRBV29-1 to TRBJ2-5, with D perhaps assigned TRBD1 or TRBD2 (6 bases each). CDR1 is SQVTM, CDR2 ANQGSEA, per germline. The CDR3 runs 11 residues. Trimming left V 3 bases short and J 10 bases short, with 12 bases between. CDR3 bases: TGCAGCGTTGAGATTAGGGGGGACCAGTACTTC. Amino acid sequence: CSVEIRGDQYF.

The CDR3 nucleotides read TGTGCCAGCAGCAAGCGGGCGAACACCGGGGAGCTGTTTTTT. Encoded protein: CASSKRANTGELFF. The rearrangement links TRBV5-4 to TRBJ2-2, with D possibly matching TRBD2 (6 bases). Trimming removed 4 bases from V and 0 bases from J, with 7 bases in between. Germline lookup yields CDR1 SGHNT and CDR2 YYREEE (reference sequence). The CDR3 runs 14 residues.

A word on this clone: The germline gene is not matched at one end of the junction; a read error may be the cause. In DNA, the CDR3 is TGTGCCAGCAGAGAAGGCGTAGGGGGCAATGAGCAGTTCTTC. Protein product: CASREGVGGNEQFF. This chain links TRBV2 with TRBJ2-1; a possible D gene is TRBD1 (6 bases). This CDR3 is 14 amino acids long. CDR1 and CDR2 from the germline V gene are SNHLY and FYNNEI.

The rearrangement uses TRBV27 and TRBJ2-7; a weak D match, TRBD1 (5 bases). CDR3 size: 15 residues. Trimming left V 3 bases short and J 4 bases short, with 16 bases between. Germline V gene lookup returns CDR1 MNHEY and CDR2 SMNVEV (reference sequence). The CDR3 is CASSLGRVGAYEQYF. In DNA form, the CDR3 reads TGTGCCAGCAGTTTGGGCAGGGTAGGAGCGTACGAGCAGTACTTC.

Comments on this clone: Other DNA sequences of this sample code for an identical CDR3. The chain is built from TRBV5-5 and TRBJ2-7; D call uncertain. The V end lost 0 bases, the J end lost 2 bases, and 6 bases lay between the germline ends. CDR1 SGHKS and CDR2 YYEKEE come from the germline V gene (reference sequence). The CDR3 contains 13 residues. In DNA form, the CDR3 reads TGTGCCAGCAGCTTGGACCGTGCCTACGAGCAGTACTTC. Amino acids: CASSLDRAYEQYF. Full variable domain (remainder filled in from reference TRBV5-5 and TRBJ2-7): DAGVTQSPTHLIKTRGQQVTLRCSPISGHKSVSWYQQVLGQGPQFIFQYYEKEERGRGNFPDRFSARQFPNYSSELNVNALLLGDSALYLCASSLDRAYEQYFGPGTRLTVT.

This sequence joins TRBV14 and TRBJ2-1, with TRBD2 matching over 12 bases. The germline V gene has CDR1 SGHDN and CDR2 FVKESK. The V and J ends lost 4 bases and 9 bases, in that order; junction bases with no gene match: 10. This CDR3 spans 16 amino acids. The CDR3 loop reads CASSPLTSGSGGEQFF. The CDR3 DNA is TGTGCCAGCAGCCCGTTGACTAGCGGGAGTGGAGGTGAGCAGTTCTTC.

The CDR3 nucleotides read TGTGCCAGCATGGAGGTGACGACAACTCCCTACGAGCAGTACTTC. The encoded protein is CASMEVTTTPYEQYF. V is TRBV6-1 and J is TRBJ2-7, with D possibly being TRBD2 (5 bases). The CDR3 contains 15 residues. The germline V gene has CDR1 MNHNS and CDR2 SASEGT. Trimming removed 7 bases at V and 2 bases at J, with 18 bases between.